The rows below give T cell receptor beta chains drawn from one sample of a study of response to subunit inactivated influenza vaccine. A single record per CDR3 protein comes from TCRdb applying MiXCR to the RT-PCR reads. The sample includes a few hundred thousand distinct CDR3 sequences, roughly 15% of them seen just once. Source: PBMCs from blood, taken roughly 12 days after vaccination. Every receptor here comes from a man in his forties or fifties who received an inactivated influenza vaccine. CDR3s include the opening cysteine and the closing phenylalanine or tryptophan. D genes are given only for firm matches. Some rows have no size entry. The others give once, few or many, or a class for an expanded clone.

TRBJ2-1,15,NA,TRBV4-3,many,TGCGCCAGCAGCCGCGGACAGAACTCCTACAATGAGCAGTTCTTC,CASSRGQNSYNEQFF
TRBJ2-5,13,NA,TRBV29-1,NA,TGCAGCGTTGATTCGGGGGAACGGGAGACCCAGTACTTC,CSVDSGERETQYF
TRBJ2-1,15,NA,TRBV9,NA,TGTGCCAGCAGCGCGACTGGGTTGGGGAACAATGAGCAGTTCTTC,CASSATGLGNNEQFF
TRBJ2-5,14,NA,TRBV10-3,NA,TGTGCCATCAGTGATCTGAAAGGCCAAGAGACCCAGTACTTC,CAISDLKGQETQYF
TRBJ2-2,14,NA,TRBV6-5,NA,TGTGCCAGCAGTTACTGGGATGCCACCGGGGAGCTGTTTTTT,CASSYWDATGELFF
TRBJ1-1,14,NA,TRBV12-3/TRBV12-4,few,TGTGCCAGCAGTTTGGAGGGGCGTTGGACTGAAGCTTTCTTT,CASSLEGRWTEAFF
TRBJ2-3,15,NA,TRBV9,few,TGTGCCAGCAGCGTGGCCGAGGGATACACAGATACGCAGTATTTT,CASSVAEGYTDTQYF
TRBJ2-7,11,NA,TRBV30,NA,TGTGCCTGGAGTGTACAGGACGAGCAGTACTTC,CAWSVQDEQYF
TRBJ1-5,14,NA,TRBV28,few,TGTGCCAGCAGTTTATTGGATGGCAATCAGCCCCAGCATTTT,CASSLLDGNQPQHF
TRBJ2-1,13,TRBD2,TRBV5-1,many,TGCGCCAGCAGCTTGGCTCTAGCGGGAGAGCAGTTCTTC,CASSLALAGEQFF
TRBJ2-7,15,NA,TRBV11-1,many,TGTGCCAGCAGCTTAGTATACGGTTTTGGAAGCGAGCAGTACTTC,CASSLVYGFGSEQYF
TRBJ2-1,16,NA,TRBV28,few,TGTGCCAGCAGTTTACTTTCTAGCGTAGGGGACAATGAGCAGTTCTTC,CASSLLSSVGDNEQFF
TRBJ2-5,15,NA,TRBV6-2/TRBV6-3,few,TGTGCCAGCAGTTACATGACCAAATACCAAGAGACCCAGTACTTC,CASSYMTKYQETQYF
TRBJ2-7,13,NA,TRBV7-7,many,TGTGCCAGCAGCTTAACTGGTGCCGGAGAGCAGTACTTC,CASSLTGAGEQYF
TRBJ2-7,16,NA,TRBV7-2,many,TGTGCCAGCAGCTTCTCGCCGTTGGGCAGGAGATACGAGCAGTACTTC,CASSFSPLGRRYEQYF
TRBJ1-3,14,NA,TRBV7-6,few,TGTGCCAGCAGCTTAGGAGGGGCTGGGGGCACCATATATTTT,CASSLGGAGGTIYF
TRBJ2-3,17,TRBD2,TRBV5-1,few,TGCGCCAGCAGCTTGGCCCAAGCTAGCGGGAGTACAGATACGCAGTATTTT,CASSLAQASGSTDTQYF
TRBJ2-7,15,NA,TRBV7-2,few,TGTGCCAGCAGCTTAGGTTACAGGGCGACCTACGAGCAGTACTTC,CASSLGYRATYEQYF
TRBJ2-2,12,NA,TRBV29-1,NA,TGCAGCGTTGAGGGTGGTGGCGGGGAGCTGTTTTTT,CSVEGGGGELFF
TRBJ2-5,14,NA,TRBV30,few,TGTGCCTGGAGTGTAGGAGGGGGCGGAAAGACCCAGTACTTC,CAWSVGGGGKTQYF
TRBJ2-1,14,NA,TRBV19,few,TGTGCCAGTAGTATCTGGGAAACCAACAATGAGCAGTTCTTC,CASSIWETNNEQFF
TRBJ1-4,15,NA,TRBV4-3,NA,TGCGCCAGCAGCCGAACGGAAGGGGCGGCTGAAAAACTGTTTTTT,CASSRTEGAAEKLFF
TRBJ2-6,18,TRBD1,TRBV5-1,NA,TGCGCCAGCAGCTTACCCGGACAGGGATTAACTGGGGCCAACGTCCTGACTTTC,CASSLPGQGLTGANVLTF
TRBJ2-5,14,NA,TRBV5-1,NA,TGCGCCAGCAGTTTGTGGGGGGACCAAGAGACCCAGTACTTC,CASSLWGDQETQYF
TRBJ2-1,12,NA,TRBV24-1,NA,TGTGCCACCGCCCAGCAGAACAATGAGCAGTTCTTC,CATAQQNNEQFF
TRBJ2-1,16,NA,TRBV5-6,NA,TGTGCCAGCAGCCATAAGGGGGAGGGCTCCTACAATGAGCAGTTCTTC,CASSHKGEGSYNEQFF
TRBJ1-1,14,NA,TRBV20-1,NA,TGCAGTGCTAGAGAGCGGGGGCCGAACACTGAAGCTTTCTTT,CSARERGPNTEAFF
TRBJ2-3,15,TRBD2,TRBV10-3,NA,TGTGCCATCAGTCCCGGGACTAGCGGCACAGATACGCAGTATTTT,CAISPGTSGTDTQYF
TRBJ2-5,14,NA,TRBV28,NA,TGTGCCAGCACTAATTTCATATTAGGAGAGACCCAGTACTTC,CASTNFILGETQYF
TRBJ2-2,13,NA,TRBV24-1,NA,TGTGCCACCAGTGATTCCACCACCGGGGAGCTGTTTTTT,CATSDSTTGELFF
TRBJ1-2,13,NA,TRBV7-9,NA,TGTGCCAGCAGCTTAGCCCGGACAGTTGGCTACACCTTC,CASSLARTVGYTF
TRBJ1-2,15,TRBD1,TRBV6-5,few,TGTGCCAGCAGTTCTCCCGGCAAGGACAGGGGCGGCTACACCTTC,CASSSPGKDRGGYTF
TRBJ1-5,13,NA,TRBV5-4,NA,TGTGCCAGCAGCGCCGCCCCCGATCAGCCCCAGCATTTT,CASSAAPDQPQHF
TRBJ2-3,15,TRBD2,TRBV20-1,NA,TGCAGTGCTAGCCTAGCGGGCCTGAGCACAGATACGCAGTATTTT,CSASLAGLSTDTQYF
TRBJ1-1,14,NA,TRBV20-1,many,TGCAGTGCTGGGGGGGGATCCATGAACACTGAAGCTTTCTTT,CSAGGGSMNTEAFF
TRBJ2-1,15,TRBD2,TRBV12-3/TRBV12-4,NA,TGTGCCAGCAGGATGACTAGCGGGAGGTCTGTGGAGCAGTTCTTC,CASRMTSGRSVEQFF
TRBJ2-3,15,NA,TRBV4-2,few,TGTGCCAGCAGCCAAGCAATCTCTAGCACAGATACGCAGTATTTT,CASSQAISSTDTQYF
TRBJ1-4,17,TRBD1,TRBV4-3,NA,TGCGCCAGCAGCCAAGATAAGGCGGGGACAGGGGGCGAAAAACTGTTTTTT,CASSQDKAGTGGEKLFF
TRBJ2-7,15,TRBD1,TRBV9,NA,TGTGCCAGCAGCGCGAGGGGACAGGGCACCTACGAGCAGTACTTC,CASSARGQGTYEQYF
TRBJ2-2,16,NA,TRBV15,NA,TGTGCCACCAGCAGAGATGCGACAAAAAACACCGGGGAGCTGTTTTTT,CATSRDATKNTGELFF
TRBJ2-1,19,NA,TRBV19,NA,TGTGCCAGTAGACTCCGACGACAGGGGGCTAGCGGGAGGCTCCATGAGCAGTTCTTC,CASRLRRQGASGRLHEQFF
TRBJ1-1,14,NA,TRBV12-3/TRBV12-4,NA,TGTGCCAGCAGCGAGACGCGGGGGAACACTGAAGCTTTCTTT,CASSETRGNTEAFF
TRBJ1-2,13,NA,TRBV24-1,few,TGTGCCACCCGCTCTGGGACCAACTATGGCTACACCTTC,CATRSGTNYGYTF
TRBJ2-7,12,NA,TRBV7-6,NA,TGTGCCAGCAGTAATACGGGTAACGAGCAGTACTTC,CASSNTGNEQYF
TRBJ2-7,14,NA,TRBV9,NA,TGTGCCAGCAGCGTAGGTGGAGGGGGGGACGAGCAGTACTTC,CASSVGGGGDEQYF
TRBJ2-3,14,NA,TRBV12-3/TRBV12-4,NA,TGTGCCAGCACTACCGCCTTGAACCTGGATACGCAGTATTTT,CASTTALNLDTQYF
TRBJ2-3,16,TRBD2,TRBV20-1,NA,TGCAGTGCTAGCCCTCTAGCGGGGGGTGGTGCAGATACGCAGTATTTT,CSASPLAGGGADTQYF
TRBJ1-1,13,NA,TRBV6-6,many,TGTGCCAGCACTCGGACAGAGAACACTGAAGCTTTCTTT,CASTRTENTEAFF
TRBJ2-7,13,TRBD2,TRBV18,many,TGTGCCAGCAGTCCTAGCGGGAGCTACGAGCAGTACTTC,CASSPSGSYEQYF
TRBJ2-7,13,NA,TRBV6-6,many,TGTGCCAGCAGCAAATCCGACCTCTACGAGCAGTACTTC,CASSKSDLYEQYF
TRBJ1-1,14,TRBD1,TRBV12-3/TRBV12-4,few,TGTGCCAGCAGCCTGAGAGGGACAGGCACTGAAGCTTTCTTT,CASSLRGTGTEAFF
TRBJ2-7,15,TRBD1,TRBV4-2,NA,TGTGCCAGCAGCCACCCGGGACAGACTTCCTACGAGCAGTACTTC,CASSHPGQTSYEQYF
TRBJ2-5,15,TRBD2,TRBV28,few,TGTGCCAGCAGGCGAAGCGGGGGTGTACAAGAGACCCAGTACTTC,CASRRSGGVQETQYF
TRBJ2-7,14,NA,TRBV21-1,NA,TGTGCCAGCAGCAAAGTTAGGGTGACCTACGAGCAGTACTTC,CASSKVRVTYEQYF
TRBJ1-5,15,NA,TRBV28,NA,TGTGCCAGCAGTCCGCTCGGGGCGGTCAATCAGCCCCAGCATTTT,CASSPLGAVNQPQHF
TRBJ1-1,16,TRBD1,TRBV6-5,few,TGTGCCAGCAGTCGTCCCGGGACAGTAAGGGACACTGAAGCTTTCTTT,CASSRPGTVRDTEAFF
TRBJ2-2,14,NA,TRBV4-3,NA,TGCGCCAGCAGCCAAGACCTGGGTGGCGGGGAGCTGTTTTTT,CASSQDLGGGELFF
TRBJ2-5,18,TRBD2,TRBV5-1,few,TGCGCCAGCAGCAGTGGACTAGCGGGGGCCGTTTACCAAGAGACCCAGTACTTC,CASSSGLAGAVYQETQYF